Each of the 20 T cell receptor beta chains below was sequenced from the same sample in a study of shared clonotypes between healthy human individuals. Generated by immunoSEQ multiplex PCR, the TCRdb table keeps only in-frame clones and is missing some. The table records about 2 million clones, 95% of them present only once. The sequenced sample consisted of naive CD4+ T cells sorted from blood. Described subset: CD45RA+ positively selected. Receptor source: a man in his late teens or twenties in good health.

V gene TRBV10-2 combines with J gene TRBJ1-3; possible D gene TRBD1, 6 bases. Per germline, CDR1 WSHSY and CDR2 SAAADI. V was pared by 2 bases and J by 4 bases, with 9 bases between. The CDR3 loop spans 14 amino acids. The CDR3 reads CASSEIGQGNTIYF. The CDR3 bases are TGCGCCAGCAGTGAGATTGGACAGGGAAACACCATATATTTT.

The chain is built from TRBV7-2 and TRBJ2-7, with D possibly TRBD2 on 6 matching bases. With 4 bases removed from V and 7 bases from J, the gap between germline ends came to 11 bases. The CDR3 sequence is 12 residues long. Per the germline V gene, CDR1 is SGHTA and CDR2 is FQGNSA. This CDR3 reads CASSSGTLEQYF. The DNA of the CDR3 is TGTGCCAGCAGCTCCGGGACTTTGGAGCAGTACTTC.

This chain links TRBV7-2 with TRBJ2-3, with no clear D. This CDR3 spans 13 amino acids. Trimming shortened V by 5 bases and J by 3 bases, and 9 bases separated the two germline ends. From germline, CDR1 is SGHTA and CDR2 FQGNSA. CDR3 region: CASSHDWTDTQYF. The CDR3 bases are TGTGCCAGCAGCCACGACTGGACAGATACGCAGTATTTT.

This clone has only one observation. This sample also contains other DNA sequences that code for the same CDR3. This sequence joins TRBV5-4 and TRBJ2-5, with a tentative D call TRBD1 (6 bases). CDR1 and CDR2 (germline): SGHNT, YYREEE (reference sequence). The CDR3 loop spans 14 amino acids. V was pared by 2 bases and J by 5 bases, with 13 bases between. CDR3 loop: CASSLQGIQETQYF. Written as DNA, the CDR3 is TGTGCCAGCAGCTTACAGGGAATCCAGGAGACCCAGTACTTC.

This sequence joins TRBV5-1 and TRBJ1-1, with a possible D match to TRBD1 (5 bases). The length of the CDR3 is 14 residues. Trimming left V 1 base short and J 5 bases short, with 12 bases between. Germline V lookup: CDR1 SGHRS, CDR2 YFSETQ. CDR3 protein: CASSLWGQGTEAFF. CDR3 sequence (DNA): TGCGCCAGCAGCTTGTGGGGTCAGGGAACTGAAGCTTTCTTT.

V and J are TRBV9 and TRBJ1-1; D is unresolved. The CDR3 totals 15 residues. Per germline, CDR1 SGDLS and CDR2 YYNGEE. The ends were cut back, 4 bases at V and 4 bases at J, with 17 bases in the middle. The CDR3 coding sequence is TGTGCCAGCAGCCCCATGCCTGGGTGGGGCACTGAAGCTTTCTTT. This sequence encodes CASSPMPGWGTEAFF.

The rearrangement links TRBV5-1 to TRBJ1-1, with D maybe TRBD1 (6 bases). CDR3 size: 16 residues. The V gene lost 0 bases and the J gene lost 1 base, with 13 bases spanning the gap. Germline CDR1 and CDR2: SGHRS and YFSETQ. The CDR3 loop reads CASSLEPGAGNTEAFF. CDR3 sequence (DNA): TGCGCCAGCAGCTTGGAGCCGGGGGCTGGGAACACTGAAGCTTTCTTT.

The rearrangement uses TRBV5-4 and TRBJ2-5; a weak D match, TRBD1 (5 bases). The CDR3 length is 13 residues. Germline CDR1 and CDR2: SGHNT and YYREEE (reference sequence). V was pared by 3 bases and J by 7 bases, with 13 bases between. The chain's CDR3 is CASSSTEIRTQYF. The CDR3 nucleotides read TGTGCCAGCAGCTCGACAGAAATCCGGACCCAGTACTTC.

On this clone: Other DNA sequences in this specimen translate into the identical CDR3. The J gene is TRBJ2-7, the V gene TRBV20-1; D ambiguous. Trimming took off 0 bases at V and 2 bases at J, with 2 bases between the two ends. This CDR3 has 11 amino acids. Germline V gene lookup returns CDR1 DFQATT and CDR2 SNEGSKA (reference sequence). The CDR3 sequence is CSARDAYEQYF. The CDR3 DNA reads as TGCAGTGCTAGAGACGCCTACGAGCAGTACTTC.

The chain joins TRBV5-6 to TRBJ1-3; a weak D match, TRBD1 (5 bases). The germline V gene has CDR1 SGHDT and CDR2 YYEEEE. Between the trimmed V and J ends, which lost 5 bases and 0 bases, there was a span of 15 bases. CDR3 length: 16 residues. The CDR3 protein is CASSIRQLLSGNTIYF. In nucleotides, the CDR3 is TGTGCCAGCAGTATTAGACAGCTCCTCTCTGGAAACACCATATATTTT.

This clone was recorded once. V gene TRBV25-1 combines with J gene TRBJ1-1; the D is unclear. With 7 bases removed from V and 1 base from J, the gap between germline ends came to 4 bases. This CDR3 spans 11 amino acids. In germline, CDR1 is MGHDK, CDR2 SYGVNS. The CDR3 coding sequence is TGTGCCAGCATTTGGAACACTGAAGCTTTCTTT. Its translation is CASIWNTEAFF.

V and J are TRBV7-3 and TRBJ2-7; the D gene could be TRBD1 or TRBD2 (6 bases each). The V end was cut by 2 bases, the J end by 0 bases, with 11 bases between. This CDR3 is built from 15 residues. Germline loops: CDR1 SGHTA, CDR2 FQGTGA. The CDR3 protein is CASSLGGGSSYEQYF. The CDR3 DNA sequence: TGTGCCAGCAGCTTAGGAGGGGGGAGCTCCTACGAGCAGTACTTC.

This chain uses TRBV2 with TRBJ2-5; the D is unclear. The V and J ends lost 10 bases and 9 bases respectively, with 21 bases between them. The CDR3 consists of 13 residues. Looked up from germline, CDR1 is SNHLY and CDR2 is FYNNEI. CDR3 in amino acids: CATSPLGPSAQYF. For the CDR3, the DNA is TGTGCCACCTCACCTCTAGGCCCTTCGGCCCAGTACTTC.

The chain employs TRBV4-2 and TRBJ1-1; D call uncertain. V shed 2 bases and J shed 1 base, with 8 bases lying between them. The CDR3 is 14 residues long. CDR1 is LGHNA, CDR2 YNFKEQ, per germline. DNA of the CDR3: TGTGCCAGCAGCCAAAGAGGGCAGAACACTGAAGCTTTCTTT. Its protein product is CASSQRGQNTEAFF.

This sequence joins TRBV30 and TRBJ1-1; D gene unclear. Germline V CDR1 and CDR2: GTSNPN, SVGIG (reference sequence). The CDR3 is made up of 11 amino acids. Trimming cost V 1 base and J 11 bases, with 11 bases left between them. The CDR3 is CAWSAPGIAFF. The CDR3 DNA reads TGTGCCTGGAGTGCCCCCGGGATTGCTTTCTTT.

The gene calls are TRBV10-3 and TRBJ1-1; D may be TRBD1 (5 bases). This CDR3 spans 10 amino acids. CDR1 and CDR2 from the germline V gene are ENHRY and SYGVKD. Trimming left V 9 bases short and J 5 bases short, with 7 bases between. The CDR3 DNA sequence: TGTGCCATTGGGGGAACTGAAGCTTTCTTT. It specifies CAIGGTEAFF.

As regards this clone: A read error may produce the germline difference seen at one junction end. This sequence joins TRBV27 and TRBJ2-1; D is perhaps TRBD1 or TRBD2 (7 bases each). The CDR3 runs to 16 residues. CDR1 and CDR2 (germline): MNHEY, SMNVEV (reference sequence). CDR3 sequence reads: CAGRGEGALSYNEQFF. CDR3 sequence (DNA): TGTGCCGGCAGGGGGGAGGGAGCCTTGTCCTACAATGAGCAGTTCTTC.

This clone was observed a handful of times. V is TRBV6-5 and J is TRBJ2-7; either TRBD1 or TRBD2 may supply D (5 bases each). Trimming removed 8 bases at V and 0 bases at J, with 14 bases between. The CDR3 extends over 14 amino acids. The germline V gene has CDR1 MNHEY and CDR2 SVGAGI. The CDR3 loop reads CASYKSGRSYEQYF. CDR3 bases: TGTGCCAGCTACAAATCGGGGCGCTCCTACGAGCAGTACTTC.

In DNA form, the CDR3 reads TGTGCCACCAGCAGACAGGGACAGGGAGGATACGAGCAGTACTTC. Amino acids: CATSRQGQGGYEQYF. V usage is TRBV15 and J usage is TRBJ2-7; TRBD1 matches at 9 bases. CDR1 and CDR2 from the germline V gene are LNHNV and YYDKDF (reference sequence). With V trimmed by 2 bases and J by 4 bases, 6 bases remained unmatched. This CDR3 comprises 15 residues.

The chain joins TRBV6-1 to TRBJ1-1; D is undetermined. The CDR3 extends over 13 amino acids. The V end was cut by 4 bases, the J end by 5 bases, with 11 bases between. The germline V gene has CDR1 MNHNS and CDR2 SASEGT. Here the CDR3 DNA reads TGTGCCAGCAGTGGGGCCCCCACTACTGAAGCTTTCTTT. Protein product: CASSGAPTTEAFF.